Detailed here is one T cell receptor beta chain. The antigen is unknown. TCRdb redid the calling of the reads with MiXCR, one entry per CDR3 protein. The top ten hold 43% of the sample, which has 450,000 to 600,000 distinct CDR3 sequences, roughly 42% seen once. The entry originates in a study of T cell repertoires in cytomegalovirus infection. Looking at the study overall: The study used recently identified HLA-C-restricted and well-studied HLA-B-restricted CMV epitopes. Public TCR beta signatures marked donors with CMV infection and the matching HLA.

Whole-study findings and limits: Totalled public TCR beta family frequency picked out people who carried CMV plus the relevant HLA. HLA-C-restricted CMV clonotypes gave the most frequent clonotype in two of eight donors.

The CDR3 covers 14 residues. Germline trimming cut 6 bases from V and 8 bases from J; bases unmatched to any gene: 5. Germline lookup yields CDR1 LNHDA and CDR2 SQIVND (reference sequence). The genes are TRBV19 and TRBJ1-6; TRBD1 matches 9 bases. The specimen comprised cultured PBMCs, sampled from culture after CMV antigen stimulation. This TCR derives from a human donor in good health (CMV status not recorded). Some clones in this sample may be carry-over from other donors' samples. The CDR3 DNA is TGTGCCAGTAGCTGGACAGGGGTACATTCACCCCTCCACTTT. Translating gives CASSWTGVHSPLHF.